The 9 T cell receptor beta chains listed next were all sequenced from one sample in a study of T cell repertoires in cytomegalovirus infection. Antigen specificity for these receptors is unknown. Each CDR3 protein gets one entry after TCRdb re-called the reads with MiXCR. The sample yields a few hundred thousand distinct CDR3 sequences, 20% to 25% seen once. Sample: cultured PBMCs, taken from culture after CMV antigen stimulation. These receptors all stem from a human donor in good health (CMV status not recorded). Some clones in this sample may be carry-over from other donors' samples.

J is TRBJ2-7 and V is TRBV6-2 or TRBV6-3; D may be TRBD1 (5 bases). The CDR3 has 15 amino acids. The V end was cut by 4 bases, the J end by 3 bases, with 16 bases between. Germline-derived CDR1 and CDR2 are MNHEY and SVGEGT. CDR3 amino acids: CASSSRAPGFYEQYV. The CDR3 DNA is TGTGCCAGCAGTTCCCGGGCCCCAGGGTTCTACGAGCAGTACGTC.

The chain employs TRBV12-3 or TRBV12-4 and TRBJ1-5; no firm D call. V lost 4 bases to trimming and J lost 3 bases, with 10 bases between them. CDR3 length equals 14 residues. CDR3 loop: CASSSGLPNQPQHF. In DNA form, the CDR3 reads TGTGCCAGCAGTTCCGGACTACCCAATCAGCCCCAGCATTTT.

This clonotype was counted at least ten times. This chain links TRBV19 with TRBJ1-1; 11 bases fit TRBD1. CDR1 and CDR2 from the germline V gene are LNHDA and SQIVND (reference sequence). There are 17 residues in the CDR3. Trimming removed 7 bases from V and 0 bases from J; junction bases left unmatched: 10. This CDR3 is CASTRFRDRGLNTEAFF. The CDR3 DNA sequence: TGTGCCAGTACCAGATTCCGGGACAGGGGGTTGAACACTGAAGCTTTCTTT.

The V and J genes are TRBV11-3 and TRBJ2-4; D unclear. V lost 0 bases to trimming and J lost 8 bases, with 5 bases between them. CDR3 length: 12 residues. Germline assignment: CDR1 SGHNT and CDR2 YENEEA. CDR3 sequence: CASSLDSDIQYF. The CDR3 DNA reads TGTGCCAGCAGCTTAGACAGTGACATTCAGTACTTC.

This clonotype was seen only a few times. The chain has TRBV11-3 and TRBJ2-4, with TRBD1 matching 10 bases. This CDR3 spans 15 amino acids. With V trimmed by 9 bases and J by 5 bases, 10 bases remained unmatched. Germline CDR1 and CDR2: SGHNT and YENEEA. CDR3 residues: CARIGTGEEENIQYF. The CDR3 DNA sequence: TGTGCCAGGATCGGGACAGGGGAGGAGGAAAACATTCAGTACTTC.

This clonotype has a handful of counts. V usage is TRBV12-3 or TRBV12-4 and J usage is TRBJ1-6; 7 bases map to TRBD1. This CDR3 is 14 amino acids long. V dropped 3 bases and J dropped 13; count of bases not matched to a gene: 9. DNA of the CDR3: TGTGCCAGCAGTTTCACGGGGACAGCGATGCCCCTCCACTTT. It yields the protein CASSFTGTAMPLHF.

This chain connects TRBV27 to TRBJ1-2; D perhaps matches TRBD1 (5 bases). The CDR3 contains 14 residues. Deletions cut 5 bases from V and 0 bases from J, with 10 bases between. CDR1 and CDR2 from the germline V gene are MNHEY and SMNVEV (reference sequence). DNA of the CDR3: TGTGCCAGCAGTCCGGGACGGACTAACTATGGCTACACCTTC. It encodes CASSPGRTNYGYTF.

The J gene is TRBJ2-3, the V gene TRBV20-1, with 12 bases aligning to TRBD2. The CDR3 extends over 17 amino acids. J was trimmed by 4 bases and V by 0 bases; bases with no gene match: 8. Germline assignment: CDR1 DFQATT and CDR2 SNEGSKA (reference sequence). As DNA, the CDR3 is TGCAGTGCTAGAGATCCCAGGGGACTAGCGGGTTCAGATACGCAGTATTTT. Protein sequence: CSARDPRGLAGSDTQYF.

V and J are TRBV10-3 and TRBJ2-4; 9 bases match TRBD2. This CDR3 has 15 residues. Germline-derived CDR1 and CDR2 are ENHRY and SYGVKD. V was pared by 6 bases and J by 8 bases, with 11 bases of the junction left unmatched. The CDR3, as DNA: TGTGCCATCAGCGATAGCGGGAGTACCGGTTACATTCAGTACTTC. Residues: CAISDSGSTGYIQYF.